The 15 T cell receptor beta chains reported below all come from one sample, sequenced in a study of cytomegalovirus exposure and HLA in healthy donors. Libraries were prepared by immunoSEQ multiplex PCR; TCRdb keeps only in-frame clonotypes and omits some of them. The data show about 110,000 clones, with roughly 88% seen just once and almost 1.5% held by the top ten. Sequencing was done on a sample of PBMCs. These receptors came from a woman younger than 45 in good health and CMV-seropositive.

The J gene is TRBJ2-3, the V gene TRBV9; 8 bases match TRBD2. The CDR3 is made up of 16 amino acids. Germline V gene lookup returns CDR1 SGDLS and CDR2 YYNGEE. Trimming cost V 0 bases and J 5 bases; bases outside gene matches: 8. CDR3 in amino acids: CASSVEPAGAVDTQYF. CDR3 sequence (DNA): TGTGCCAGCAGCGTAGAACCAGCGGGAGCAGTAGATACGCAGTATTTT.

The rearrangement uses TRBV4-3 and TRBJ2-1, with TRBD2 matching 8 bases. The CDR3 has 15 amino acids. The V gene end was trimmed by 4 bases and the J gene end by 6 bases; junction bases not matched to a gene: 8. The germline gives CDR1 LGHNA, CDR2 YSLEER. CDR3 in amino acids: CASSLGTRDVNEQFF. CDR3 nucleotides: TGCGCCAGCAGCCTCGGGACTAGAGATGTCAATGAGCAGTTCTTC.

This chain uses TRBV2 with TRBJ2-5, with 15 bases aligning to TRBD2. This CDR3 is 17 amino acids long. The germline CDR1 and CDR2 sequences are SNHLY and FYNNEI. Germline trimming cut 10 bases from V and 0 bases from J; bases unmatched to any gene: 9. CDR3 nucleotide sequence: TGTGCCACCCCCGGGGGACTAGCGGGGGGCGACCAAGAGACCCAGTACTTC. Translated, it gives CATPGGLAGGDQETQYF.

This clone was counted a single time. V and J are TRBV29-1 and TRBJ2-7; maybe TRBD2 (9 bases). The ends were cut back, 7 bases at V and 3 bases at J, with 16 bases in the middle. Germline V gene data show CDR1 as SQVTM and CDR2 as ANQGSEA. CDR3 length equals 13 residues. The CDR3: CSASGTGLYEQYF. CDR3 nucleotides: TGCAGCGCTAGCGGGACAGGTCTCTACGAGCAGTACTTC.

The chain couples TRBV7-6 to TRBJ2-2, with 9 bases fitting TRBD1. V shed 1 base and J 9 bases; nucleotides not matched to a gene: 9. The V gene's germline CDR1 is SGHVS and CDR2 FNYEAQ. The CDR3 covers 16 residues. The CDR3 DNA follows: TGTGCCAGCAGCTTAGGGGGACAGGGTGACCTCCGGGAGCTGTTTTTT. Protein sequence: CASSLGGQGDLRELFF. The full variable domain, with the rest looked up from reference TRBV7-6 and TRBJ2-2, is GAGVSQSPRYKVTKRGQDVALRCDPISGHVSLYWYRQALGQGPEFLTYFNYEAQQDKSGLPNDRFSAERPEGSISTLTIQRTEQRDSAMYRCASSLGGQGDLRELFFGEGSRLTVL.

This chain links TRBV6-5 with TRBJ2-7; possible D gene TRBD2, 6 bases. Germline V gene sequence: CDR1 MNHEY, CDR2 SVGAGI. Trimming cost V 4 bases and J 1 base, with 11 bases left between them. The CDR3 length is 14 residues. The CDR3 loop reads CASSFSGTSYEQYF. The CDR3 DNA reads TGTGCCAGCAGTTTCTCCGGGACTTCCTACGAGCAGTACTTC.

The chain links TRBV13 to TRBJ2-7; the match to TRBD1 covers 10 bases. CDR3 length equals 14 residues. Germline-derived CDR1 and CDR2 are PRHDT and FYEKMQ (reference sequence). V dropped 8 bases and J dropped 5; count of bases not matched to a gene: 9. CDR3: CASSRDRGLNEQYF. CDR3 nucleotide sequence: TGTGCCAGCTCCCGGGACAGGGGCTTGAACGAGCAGTACTTC. Combining the CDR3 with reference TRBV13 and TRBJ2-7 gives the whole variable domain AAGVIQSPRHLIKEKRETATLKCYPIPRHDTVYWYQQGPGQDPQFLISFYEKMQSDKGSIPDRFSAQQFSDYHSELNMSSLELGDSALYFCASSRDRGLNEQYFGPGTRLTVT.

V and J are TRBV28 and TRBJ2-3, with 8 bases fitting TRBD1. Germline CDR1 reads MDHEN; CDR2 reads SYDVKM. This CDR3 region has 18 residues. J gave up 2 bases and V 4 bases, and 14 bases lay outside the gene matches. This chain's CDR3 is CASSSRYWQGAATDTQYF. CDR3 nucleotide sequence: TGTGCCAGCAGTTCTCGTTATTGGCAGGGGGCCGCCACAGATACGCAGTATTTT.

This clone is a singleton in its sample. Other DNA sequences from this sample encode an identical CDR3 as well. The chain joins TRBV6-5 to TRBJ2-7; tentative D call: TRBD1 (6 bases). Germline V gene sequence: CDR1 MNHEY, CDR2 SVGAGI. Between the trimmed V and J ends, which lost 8 bases and 4 bases, there was a span of 6 bases. The CDR3 contains 10 residues. CDR3 nucleotide sequence: TGTGCCAGCGGACAGTACGAGCAGTACTTC. It specifies CASGQYEQYF.

The chain has TRBV30 and TRBJ2-1, with D maybe TRBD2 (5 bases). Germline V gene lookup returns CDR1 GTSNPN and CDR2 SVGIG (reference sequence). V was clipped by 5 bases and J by 4 bases, with 12 bases between them. This CDR3 comprises 13 residues. The CDR3 coding sequence is TGTGCCTGGGGGAGCTCGTATTACAATGAGCAGTTCTTC. Protein: CAWGSSYYNEQFF.

The chain is built from TRBV7-9 and TRBJ2-7, with TRBD2 identical over 8 bases. Germline CDR1 and CDR2: SEHNR and FQNEAQ (reference sequence). The junction had 8 bases not matched to a gene; V was cut back by 2 bases and J by 2 bases. The CDR3 contains 16 residues. The CDR3 loop is CASSLFGLAATYEQYF. DNA of the CDR3: TGTGCCAGCAGCTTATTCGGACTAGCTGCTACCTACGAGCAGTACTTC.

The rearrangement links TRBV7-3 to TRBJ2-3, with D maybe TRBD1 (6 bases). The CDR3 spans 12 residues. Looked up from germline, CDR1 is SGHTA and CDR2 is FQGTGA. Trimming removed 5 bases at V and 5 bases at J, with 8 bases between. The DNA for the CDR3 is TGTGCCAGCAGCACACAGGGAGATACGCAGTATTTT. Protein: CASSTQGDTQYF.

The chain joins TRBV10-3 to TRBJ2-7, with 12 nucleotides matching TRBD2. CDR1 ENHRY and CDR2 SYGVKD come from the germline V gene. The CDR3 covers 15 residues. The V and J ends lost 6 bases and 3 bases, in that order; junction bases with no gene match: 6. In nucleotides, the CDR3 is TGTGCCATCAGCACCGGGACTAGCGGGTTCTACGAGCAGTACTTC. It yields the protein CAISTGTSGFYEQYF.

The gene calls are TRBV15 and TRBJ2-2, with 10 bases matching TRBD2. From germline, CDR1 is LNHNV and CDR2 YYDKDF (reference sequence). J lost 5 bases, V lost 3 bases, and 6 bases had no gene match. The CDR3 spans 16 residues. CDR3 loop: CATSSSGRARTGELFF. CDR3 bases: TGTGCCACCAGCAGCAGCGGGAGGGCCAGGACCGGGGAGCTGTTTTTT.

The genes are TRBV28 and TRBJ1-5; 7 bases are shared with TRBD1. Germline CDR1 reads MDHEN; CDR2 reads SYDVKM. V shed 10 bases and J 0 bases; nucleotides not matched to a gene: 6. The CDR3 sequence is 14 residues long. CDR3 residues: CATLRTGSNQPQHF. The CDR3 DNA reads as TGTGCCACCCTAAGGACAGGTAGCAATCAGCCCCAGCATTTT.